These T cell receptor beta chains were read from a single sample in a study of blood T cell repertoires in COVID-19. The assay was immunoSEQ multiplex PCR, and TCRdb's table has in-frame clones only and misses some. The sample comprises around 50,000 clones, 80% to 90% of which are singletons, and less than 2.5% rests with the top ten. The source material was peripheral blood. These receptor sequences come from a human donor in a cohort sampled during active COVID-19. CDR3s include the opening cysteine and the closing phenylalanine or tryptophan. D genes are given only for firm matches. The size entry is marked missing in some rows and otherwise reads once, few, many or a size class.

>TRBJ2-7|TRBD2|-|TRBV11-2|16
CASSPAGGLAAYEQYF
TGTGCCAGCAGCCCCGCGGGGGGACTAGCGGCATACGAGCAGTACTTC
>TRBJ2-1|TRBD1|-|TRBV7-2|18
CASSSRGVNRGRYNEQFF
TGTGCCAGCAGCTCGAGGGGTGTAAACAGGGGGCGTTACAATGAGCAGTTCTTC
>TRBJ2-7|-|-|TRBV11-2|16
CASSQRRGTSSYEQYF
TGTGCCAGCAGCCAGCGGAGGGGAACAAGCTCCTACGAGCAGTACTTC
>TRBJ2-3|TRBD1|few|TRBV19|15
CATGQGRSSTDTQYF
TGTGCCACGGGACAGGGGCGATCTAGCACAGATACGCAGTATTTT
>TRBJ1-2|TRBD1|-|TRBV5-1|14
CASSFSGQGQGYTF
TGCGCCAGCAGCTTCTCAGGACAGGGACAAGGCTACACCTTC
>TRBJ2-3|-|-|TRBV11-3|15
CASSSRHTSTDTQYF
TGTGCCAGCAGCTCCCGACATACTAGCACAGATACGCAGTATTTT
>TRBJ2-2|TRBD2|-|TRBV10-2|15
CASSLSSGEGGELFF
TGCGCCAGCAGTTTATCTAGCGGGGAGGGCGGGGAGCTGTTTTTT
>TRBJ1-2|-|-|TRBV7-2|13
CASSLGQGDGYTF
TGTGCCAGCAGCTTAGGGCAGGGCGATGGCTACACCTTC
>TRBJ1-2|TRBD1|-|TRBV7-2|13
CASSPGQTYGYTF
TGTGCCAGCAGCCCGGGACAGACTTATGGCTACACCTTC
>TRBJ2-2|-|-|TRBV4-3|15
CASSQDLLGHGELFF
TGCGCCAGCAGCCAAGATCTATTGGGGCACGGGGAGCTGTTTTTT